Below, 13 T cell receptor beta chains from the same sample are listed, as sequenced in a study of T cell repertoires in cytomegalovirus infection. These TCRs' antigens remain unknown. In TCRdb, the reads were re-called with MiXCR into one record per CDR3 protein. This table has some 920,000 distinct CDR3 sequences, around 32% appearing once. The sequences come from cultured CD8+ T cells from PBMCs, collected from culture after CMV antigen stimulation. The receptor set was obtained from a human donor in good health (CMV status not recorded). Some clones in this sample may be carry-over from other donors' samples.

J is TRBJ2-6 and V is TRBV27; 9 nucleotides align to TRBD1. Per germline, CDR1 MNHEY and CDR2 SMNVEV (reference sequence). The CDR3 sequence is 15 residues long. The V gene end was trimmed by 10 bases and the J gene end by 0 bases; junction bases not matched to a gene: 4. The CDR3 DNA reads TGTGCCAACAAACAGGGGGCCTCTGGGGCCAACGTCCTGACTTTC. This sequence encodes CANKQGASGANVLTF.

The chain couples TRBV12-5 to TRBJ2-2; D call uncertain. V shed 1 base and J shed 6 bases, with 18 bases lying between them. This CDR3 is 17 amino acids long. Germline CDR1 reads LGHNT; CDR2 reads FRNRAP. The CDR3 here is CASGLDNRTSLSGELFF. CDR3 nucleotide sequence: TGTGCTAGTGGTTTGGACAACCGGACCTCACTTTCCGGGGAGCTGTTTTTT.

This clonotype was detected a few times. The chain employs TRBV4-1 and TRBJ2-1; D is unclear. Germline V gene lookup returns CDR1 MGHRA and CDR2 YSYEKL. The V gene lost 1 base and the J gene lost 5 bases, with 6 bases spanning the gap. CDR3 size: 13 residues. CDR3 amino acids: CASSQVSNNEQFF. CDR3 DNA: TGCGCCAGCAGCCAAGTATCAAACAATGAGCAGTTCTTC.

This clonotype was picked up a small number of times. The gene calls are TRBV29-1 and TRBJ1-1; D is uncertain. The length of the CDR3 is 14 residues. The germline V and J ends were trimmed by 3 bases and 2 bases, with 13 bases remaining between them. CDR1 and CDR2 from the germline V gene are SQVTM and ANQGSEA. CDR3 nucleotide sequence: TGCAGCGTTGAGCACCACCTACAAAACACTGAAGCTTTCTTT. This encodes CSVEHHLQNTEAFF.

Only a few counts were recorded for this clonotype. CDR3 region: CASSLARYKNTGELFF. Here the CDR3 DNA reads TGTGCCAGCAGCTTAGCCCGGTACAAGAACACCGGGGAGCTGTTTTTT. The chain combines TRBV7-9 with TRBJ2-2; D remains unclear. Trimming took 0 bases from V and 1 from J, leaving 9 bases between them. CDR1 SEHNR and CDR2 FQNEAQ come from the germline V gene (reference sequence). The CDR3 runs 16 residues.

This rearrangement joins TRBV14 to TRBJ2-3, with a possible D match to TRBD1 (6 bases). Germline V gene data show CDR1 as SGHDN and CDR2 as FVKESK. The CDR3 contains 14 residues. V was shortened by 5 bases and J by 3 bases, with 12 bases between the two germline ends. The CDR3 nucleotides are TGTGCCAGCAGCTGGGGGCTTAAAACAGATACGCAGTATTTT. It is translated as CASSWGLKTDTQYF.

The rearrangement joins TRBV27 to TRBJ2-1; no clear D. From germline, CDR1 is MNHEY and CDR2 SMNVEV (reference sequence). This CDR3 is 16 amino acids long. V lost 5 bases to trimming and J lost 8 bases, with 22 bases between them. The CDR3 here is CASSPEFQQSEDEQFF. The CDR3 DNA is TGTGCCAGCAGTCCCGAATTTCAACAGTCTGAGGATGAGCAGTTCTTC.

As to this clonotype: Sequence at one end of the junction differs from germline and may be a read error. V gene TRBV5-3 combines with J gene TRBJ1-2; D might be TRBD1 (5 bases). TRBV5-3 is an ORF for which the function is uncertain. This CDR3 has 16 residues. In DNA, the CDR3 is TGTGCCAGCAGCTTAGACGAAAGGGTTTTACAGGCTGACTACACCTTC. Translation: CASSLDERVLQADYTF.

Ten or more counts support this clonotype. The chain recombines TRBV12-3 or TRBV12-4 with TRBJ1-1; maybe TRBD1 (5 bases). Trimming took off 5 bases at V and 1 base at J, with 17 bases between the two ends. This CDR3 has 16 amino acids. The CDR3 spells CASSRTGGSENTEAFF. The CDR3 region has the DNA TGTGCCAGCAGTCGCACCGGGGGTTCTGAGAACACTGAAGCTTTCTTT.

The chain joins TRBV5-6 to TRBJ1-2, with 7 bases aligning to TRBD1. V lost 4 bases, J lost 4 bases, and 4 bases stayed unmatched. The V gene's germline CDR1 is SGHDT and CDR2 YYEEEE. This CDR3 is 13 amino acids long. The CDR3 region is CASSRGDSYGYTF. In DNA form, the CDR3 reads TGTGCCAGCAGCCGTGGGGACAGCTATGGCTACACCTTC. Variable domain in full (rest from reference TRBV5-6 and TRBJ1-2): DAGVTQSPTHLIKTRGQQVTLRCSPKSGHDTVSWYQQALGQGPQFIFQYYEEEERQRGNFPDRFSGHQFPNYSSELNVNALLLGDSALYLCASSRGDSYGYTFGSGTRLTVV.

This chain joins TRBV20-1 and TRBJ1-1; D is unresolved. The CDR3 sequence is 15 residues long. Germline-derived CDR1 and CDR2 are DFQATT and SNEGSKA (reference sequence). The V and J ends lost 0 bases and 0 bases respectively, with 11 bases between them. CDR3: CSAREGPFLNTEAFF. The CDR3 nucleotides read TGCAGTGCTAGAGAAGGACCGTTCCTGAACACTGAAGCTTTCTTT.

V gene TRBV7-6 combines with J gene TRBJ2-7; 8 nucleotides line up with TRBD1. This CDR3 spans 16 amino acids. Germline loops: CDR1 SGHVS, CDR2 FNYEAQ. CDR3 loop: CVSSNSETGVIHEQYV. The CDR3 bases are TGTGTCAGCAGTAACTCCGAGACAGGGGTTATCCACGAGCAGTACGTC.

In its sample, this clonotype was seen a few times. The V and J genes are TRBV12-5 and TRBJ2-2; no firm D call. Deletions cut 3 bases from V and 1 base from J, with 15 bases between. CDR1 and CDR2 (germline): LGHNT, FRNRAP. The CDR3 has 17 residues. In nucleotides, the CDR3 is TGTGCTAGTGGTTTCCTCATTCCACAATTGAACACCGGGGAGCTGTTTTTT. Translation gives CASGFLIPQLNTGELFF.